This entry lists 16 T cell receptor beta chains sequenced from one sample in a study of resident and recirculating memory T cells in vitiligo. The protocol was immunoSEQ multiplex PCR, while the TCRdb copy is restricted to in-frame clones and leaves out a portion. This sample has tens of thousands of clones, with roughly 90% found just once. Specimen: blood. Receptors originate from a male donor with vitiligo.

The gene calls are TRBV7-9 and TRBJ2-1, with D perhaps TRBD1 (5 bases). There are 14 residues in the CDR3. Trimming took off 3 bases at V and 7 bases at J, with 13 bases between the two ends. CDR1 and CDR2 from the germline V gene are SEHNR and FQNEAQ (reference sequence). The CDR3 reads CASSFSRVSNEQFF. CDR3 sequence (DNA): TGTGCCAGCAGCTTCTCCAGGGTGTCAAATGAGCAGTTCTTC.

V usage is TRBV6-5 and J usage is TRBJ2-7, with 7 bases identical to TRBD2. Germline V CDR1 and CDR2: MNHEY, SVGAGI. Trimming removed 6 bases from V and 6 bases from J; junction bases left unmatched: 11. The CDR3 spans 14 residues. In DNA form, the CDR3 reads TGTGCCAGCAGCCCCGGACTAGTCCCCTCCGAGCAGTACTTC. Translation gives CASSPGLVPSEQYF.

This chain uses TRBV6-1 with TRBJ1-1; D is perhaps TRBD1 (5 bases). V was trimmed by 4 bases and J by 5 bases, leaving 8 bases between them. Germline-derived CDR1 and CDR2 are MNHNS and SASEGT. CDR3 length: 12 residues. The CDR3 DNA sequence: TGTGCCAGCAGTGTTTACAGGACTGAAGCTTTCTTT. This codes for CASSVYRTEAFF.

The chain uses TRBV7-9 and TRBJ2-1; TRBD1 matches at 7 bases. The germline V gene encodes CDR1 SEHNR and CDR2 FQNEAQ (reference sequence). V shed 1 base and J 10 bases; nucleotides not matched to a gene: 7. The CDR3 length is 14 residues. The CDR3 is CASSLEGASDEQFF. In DNA, the CDR3 is TGTGCCAGCAGCTTAGAGGGGGCGAGTGACGAGCAGTTCTTC. Filled out from reference TRBV7-9 and TRBJ2-1, the complete variable domain reads DTGVSQNPRHKITKRGQNVTFRCDPISEHNRLYWYRQTLGQGPEFLTYFQNEAQLEKSRLLSDRFSAERPKGSFSTLEIQRTEQGDSAMYLCASSLEGASDEQFFGPGTRLTVL.

This chain connects TRBV4-1 to TRBJ2-1; 7 nucleotides agree with TRBD1. With 0 bases clipped from V and 5 bases from J, the junction kept 4 bases outside the gene matches. The CDR3 covers 15 residues. CDR1 is MGHRA, CDR2 YSYEKL, per germline. This chain's CDR3 is CASSQEGTANNEQFF. CDR3 sequence (DNA): TGCGCCAGCAGCCAAGAAGGGACAGCGAACAATGAGCAGTTCTTC.

This CDR3 is CASSTPQGIEQFF. CDR3 nucleotide sequence: TGCGCCAGCAGCACACCCCAGGGGATCGAGCAGTTCTTC. The chain recombines TRBV5-1 with TRBJ2-1, with D possibly matching TRBD1 (6 bases). Germline CDR1 is SGHRS and CDR2 is YFSETQ. The CDR3 is 13 residues long. The V end lost 4 bases, the J end lost 10 bases, and 15 bases lay between the germline ends.

The V and J genes are TRBV19 and TRBJ2-7, with D perhaps matching TRBD2 (5 bases). The V end was cut by 1 base, the J end by 4 bases, with 11 bases between. Germline loops: CDR1 LNHDA, CDR2 SQIVND (reference sequence). This CDR3 has 14 residues. Here the CDR3 DNA reads TGTGCCAGTAGTATAGCGGGGTCGGGATACGAGCAGTACTTC. This gives the protein CASSIAGSGYEQYF. The full variable domain, completed using reference TRBV19 and TRBJ2-7, is DGGITQSPKYLFRKEGQNVTLSCEQNLNHDAMYWYRQDPGQGLRLIYYSQIVNDFQKGDIAEGYSVSREKKESFPLTVTSAQKNPTAFYLCASSIAGSGYEQYFGPGTRLTVT.

V is TRBV16 and J is TRBJ1-2; the D gene is possibly TRBD1 (5 bases). CDR1 is KGHSY, CDR2 FQNENV, per germline. V was clipped by 4 bases and J by 2 bases, with 8 bases between them. The CDR3 length is 13 residues. CDR3: CASSLKGNYGYTF. In DNA form, the CDR3 reads TGTGCCAGCAGCCTTAAGGGGAACTATGGCTACACCTTC.

The chain employs TRBV7-2 and TRBJ1-4, with D perhaps TRBD1 (5 bases). This CDR3 spans 15 amino acids. Germline loops: CDR1 SGHTA, CDR2 FQGNSA. The V end was cut by 5 bases, the J end by 0 bases, with 10 bases between. CDR3 region: CASSGGGATNEKLFF. In DNA form, the CDR3 reads TGTGCCAGCAGCGGCGGGGGGGCAACTAATGAAAAACTGTTTTTT. Complete variable domain (other parts from reference TRBV7-2 and TRBJ1-4): GAGVSQSPSNKVTEKGKDVELRCDPISGHTALYWYRQSLGQGLEFLIYFQGNSAPDKSGLPSDRFSAERTGGSVSTLTIQRTQQEDSAVYLCASSGGGATNEKLFFGSGTQLSVL.

The V call is TRBV21-1, the J call TRBJ1-2; the table assigns TRBD1, which was not confirmed against the DNA. TRBV21-1 is termed a pseudogene. This CDR3 has 14 amino acids. CDR3 DNA: TGTGCCAGCAGCAAGGGCAGTGGGCCCTATGGCTACACCTTC. Translated, it gives CASSKGSGPYGYTF.

V gene TRBV7-8 combines with J gene TRBJ1-2; TRBD1 matches 9 bases. The CDR3 sequence is 14 residues long. In germline, CDR1 is SGHVS, CDR2 FQNEAQ. Trimming cost V 4 bases and J 2 bases; bases outside gene matches: 2. CDR3 nucleotide sequence: TGTGCCAGCAGCTGGGACAGGGAAAACTATGGCTACACCTTC. It specifies CASSWDRENYGYTF.

This sequence joins TRBV5-4 and TRBJ1-1, with D possibly TRBD1 on 6 matching bases. This CDR3 has 14 amino acids. The germline V gene has CDR1 SGHNT and CDR2 YYREEE (reference sequence). The ends were cut back, 0 bases at V and 0 bases at J, with 6 bases in the middle. CDR3 amino acids: CASSLEGVNTEAFF. In DNA form, the CDR3 reads TGTGCCAGCAGCTTGGAGGGGGTGAACACTGAAGCTTTCTTT.

In its sample, this clone was seen once. This chain joins TRBV6-4 and TRBJ2-1, with TRBD2 identical over 9 bases. This CDR3 spans 16 amino acids. V shed 0 bases and J 4 bases; nucleotides not matched to a gene: 4. CDR1 is MRHNA, CDR2 SNTAGT, per germline. The CDR3 sequence is CASSDSKRGEYNEQFF. For the CDR3, the DNA is TGTGCCAGCAGTGACTCTAAGCGGGGGGAGTACAATGAGCAGTTCTTC.

CDR3 protein: CASSVEHRGQETQYF. CDR3 nucleotides: TGTGCCAGCAGCGTAGAACACAGGGGACAAGAGACCCAGTACTTC. The chain links TRBV9 to TRBJ2-5; 7 bases fit TRBD1. This CDR3 has 15 amino acids. V lost 0 bases to trimming and J lost 2 bases; unmatched junction nucleotides: 4. Germline assignment: CDR1 SGDLS and CDR2 YYNGEE.

This clone was recorded once. The V call is TRBV5-1, the J call TRBJ1-1, with 11 bases that match TRBD1. The J segment lost 1 base and the V segment lost 5 bases, leaving 7 bases of the junction unmatched. Germline V gene data show CDR1 as SGHRS and CDR2 as YFSETQ. CDR3 size: 16 residues. The CDR3 nucleotides read TGCGCCAGCAGTCCGGGACAGGGGGTGAGGAACACTGAAGCTTTCTTT. Translated, it gives CASSPGQGVRNTEAFF.

CDR3 DNA: TGTGCCAGCAGCGTCGGCGGGGGGCCGTCCAATGAGCAGTTCTTC. Translating gives CASSVGGGPSNEQFF. The genes are TRBV9 and TRBJ2-1, with 8 positions matching TRBD2. The length of the CDR3 is 15 residues. Germline lookup yields CDR1 SGDLS and CDR2 YYNGEE. The ends lost 2 bases at V and 6 bases at J; junction bases unmatched: 7.